Below are 21 T cell receptor beta chains sequenced from a single sample in a study of T cell repertoires in cytomegalovirus infection. A single record per CDR3 protein comes from TCRdb applying MiXCR to the reads. The sample shows just under 300,000 distinct CDR3 sequences, 8% to 10% of them seen only once. The sequencing sample was made of PBMCs. These receptors came from a human donor in good health (CMV status not recorded). Some clones in this sample may be carry-over from other donors' samples.

This clonotype was counted between two and nine times. This chain's CDR3 is CASSQPRSGGSPLHF. The CDR3 region has the DNA TGCGCCAGCAGCCAACCTCGTAGCGGAGGATCACCCCTCCACTTT. The gene calls are TRBV4-1 and TRBJ1-6; D not resolved. The germline V and J ends were trimmed by 2 bases and 10 bases, with 15 bases remaining between them. The V gene's germline CDR1 is MGHRA and CDR2 YSYEKL. The CDR3 covers 15 residues.

The gene calls are TRBV20-1 and TRBJ1-5; TRBD1 aligns across 7 bases. The CDR3 consists of 14 residues. Germline assignment: CDR1 DFQATT and CDR2 SNEGSKA (reference sequence). Trimming removed 3 bases from V and 4 bases from J; junction bases left unmatched: 6. The CDR3 is CSARSDRENQPQHF. CDR3 sequence (DNA): TGCAGTGCTAGGTCAGACAGGGAGAATCAGCCCCAGCATTTT.

This clonotype was seen at least ten times. This chain uses TRBV12-3 or TRBV12-4 with TRBJ2-7, with D unresolved. The CDR3 runs 12 residues. The V end lost 2 bases, the J end lost 6 bases, and 8 bases lay between the germline ends. The DNA for the CDR3 is TGTGCCAGCAGTTTAAGGACGGGCGAGCAGTACTTC. Translating gives CASSLRTGEQYF.

This clonotype was seen at least ten times. This sequence joins TRBV4-1 and TRBJ1-5; a possible D gene is TRBD1 (5 bases). V gave up 0 bases and J gave up 6 bases, with 12 bases separating them. This CDR3 has 15 amino acids. The germline V gene encodes CDR1 MGHRA and CDR2 YSYEKL. The CDR3, as DNA: TGCGCCAGCAGCCAAGATGGGGCAGGGTTTCAGCCCCAGCATTTT. This encodes CASSQDGAGFQPQHF.

This clonotype has a count of ten or more. The chain uses TRBV7-6 and TRBJ2-7, with D unclear. This CDR3 is 15 amino acids long. Germline CDR1 and CDR2: SGHVS and FNYEAQ. Trimming shortened V by 1 base and J by 1 base, and 11 bases separated the two germline ends. The CDR3 here is CASSLDASQSYEQYF. The CDR3 DNA reads TGTGCCAGCAGCTTAGACGCGTCGCAGTCCTACGAGCAGTACTTC.

This clonotype came up many times. The chain is built from TRBV2 and TRBJ2-4, with D perhaps TRBD2 (5 bases). V lost 3 bases to trimming and J lost 7 bases, with 7 bases between them. The CDR3 totals 12 residues. CDR1 and CDR2 (germline): SNHLY, FYNNEI. CDR3 sequence: CASSEGVNIQYF. The DNA for the CDR3 is TGTGCCAGCAGTGAGGGAGTCAACATTCAGTACTTC. Using reference TRBV2 and TRBJ2-4 for the parts outside the CDR3, the full variable domain is EPEVTQTPSHQVTQMGQEVILRCVPISNHLYFYWYRQILGQKVEFLVSFYNNEISEKSEIFDDQFSVERPDGSNFTLKIRSTKLEDSAMYFCASSEGVNIQYFGAGTRLSVL.

This clonotype came up many times. The chain recombines TRBV10-3 with TRBJ2-6, with D perhaps TRBD1 (6 bases). The V gene lost 5 bases and the J gene lost 2 bases, with 19 bases spanning the gap. CDR1 ENHRY and CDR2 SYGVKD come from the germline V gene. The CDR3 totals 18 residues. The CDR3 DNA sequence: TGTGCCATCAGTACCGACCCTCGACAGGCCGCTGGGGCCAACGTCCTGACTTTC. Amino acids: CAISTDPRQAAGANVLTF.

This clonotype was seen repeatedly, ten times or more. In DNA form, the CDR3 reads TGTGCCAGCAGTGCCCTCTATGATAGCGGGCAGTTCTTC. Residues: CASSALYDSGQFF. The chain combines TRBV7-2 with TRBJ2-1, with a weak D call TRBD2 (6 bases). The germline CDR1 and CDR2 sequences are SGHTA and FQGNSA. Between the trimmed V and J ends, which lost 6 bases and 12 bases, there was a span of 18 bases. The CDR3 has 13 residues.

This clonotype was observed at least ten times. This chain connects TRBV27 to TRBJ1-1, with D tentatively TRBD1 (5 bases). Trimming took 3 bases from V and 3 from J, leaving 23 bases between them. CDR3 length: 18 amino acids. Germline CDR1 MNHEY, CDR2 SMNVEV (reference sequence). The CDR3 DNA sequence: TGTGCCAGCAGTTTGGGAGCAGGGAGACTGAGTTTTGACACTGAAGCTTTCTTT. Its translation: CASSLGAGRLSFDTEAFF.

This rearrangement joins TRBV3-1 to TRBJ1-3; TRBD1 matches 10 bases. J was trimmed by 4 bases and V by 7 bases; bases with no gene match: 4. The CDR3 extends over 14 amino acids. Germline V gene lookup returns CDR1 LGHDT and CDR2 YNNKEL (reference sequence). CDR3 DNA: TGTGCCAGCACCCGACAGGGGGCGGGAAACACCATATATTTT. Encoded protein: CASTRQGAGNTIYF.

This clonotype has a count of ten or more. This chain joins TRBV20-1 and TRBJ2-2; no clear D. The CDR3 is 12 residues long. Trimming left V 7 bases short and J 4 bases short, with 10 bases between. Germline V gives CDR1 DFQATT, CDR2 SNEGSKA (reference sequence). The CDR3 sequence is CSGISSTGELFF. Here the CDR3 DNA reads TGCAGTGGGATTAGCTCCACCGGGGAGCTGTTTTTT.

This clonotype was detected ten times or more. The chain recombines TRBV6-5 with TRBJ1-6; possibly TRBD1 for D (6 bases). Germline V gives CDR1 MNHEY, CDR2 SVGAGI. This CDR3 comprises 17 residues. Deletions cut 0 bases from V and 0 bases from J, with 9 bases between. The CDR3 protein is CASSYSQGSSYNSPLHF. The CDR3 nucleotides read TGTGCCAGCAGTTACTCGCAGGGGAGCTCCTATAATTCACCCCTCCACTTT.

This clonotype has only one observation. V usage is TRBV6-6 and J usage is TRBJ2-3; 12 bases are shared with TRBD2. In germline, CDR1 is MNHNY, CDR2 SVGAGI (reference sequence). The V gene end was trimmed by 6 bases and the J gene end by 4 bases; junction bases not matched to a gene: 5. The CDR3 consists of 15 residues. Written as DNA, the CDR3 is TGTGCCAGCAGCTCTAGCGGGGGGGCCGCAGATACGCAGTATTTT. This translates into CASSSSGGAADTQYF.

The V and J genes are TRBV6-5 and TRBJ1-6; 7 bases agree with TRBD1. V lost 0 bases and J lost 5; bases outside the gene matches: 4. The CDR3 is 16 residues long. Germline V gene lookup returns CDR1 MNHEY and CDR2 SVGAGI. This chain's CDR3 is CASSYSGTANNSPLHF. The CDR3 nucleotides read TGTGCCAGCAGTTACTCCGGGACAGCCAATAATTCACCCCTCCACTTT.

This clonotype was picked up many times. The V and J genes are TRBV20-1 and TRBJ2-1; D gene ambiguous. With 5 bases removed from V and 12 bases from J, the gap between germline ends came to 5 bases. The germline gives CDR1 DFQATT, CDR2 SNEGSKA (reference sequence). This CDR3 has 8 residues. The CDR3 region is CSAPRQFF. The DNA of the CDR3 is TGCAGTGCTCCTCGGCAGTTCTTC.

About this clonotype: Given a much more abundant clone one base away, this may be a read error. The chain links TRBV5-6 to TRBJ1-1, with no clear D. CDR1 is SGHDT, CDR2 YYEEEE, per germline. Trimming took 1 base from V and 4 from J, leaving 8 bases between them. This CDR3 region has 13 residues. The CDR3 is CASSLPVITEAFF. Here the CDR3 DNA reads TGTGCCAGCAGCTTGCCAGTGATCACTGAAGCTTTCTTT. Full variable domain (missing parts from reference TRBV5-6 and TRBJ1-1): DAGVTQSPTHLIKTRGQQVTLRCSPKSGHDTVSWYQQALGQGPQFIFQYYEEEERQRGNFPDRFSGHQFPNYSSELNVNALLLGDSALYLCASSLPVITEAFFGQGTRLTVV.

This clonotype was recorded many times. J is TRBJ1-5 and V is TRBV12-5; 8 positions match TRBD1. CDR3 length: 15 amino acids. Germline CDR1 reads LGHNT; CDR2 reads FRNRAP. J lost 9 bases, V lost 4 bases, and 11 bases had no gene match. In nucleotides, the CDR3 is TGTGCTAGTGGTTCGGGGACAGGCCCCTTGCGGCCCCAGCATTTT. This sequence encodes CASGSGTGPLRPQHF.

This clonotype was detected only a few times. The chain combines TRBV20-1 with TRBJ1-1; D unclear. Germline V lookup: CDR1 DFQATT, CDR2 SNEGSKA (reference sequence). The CDR3 loop spans 15 amino acids. Trimming stripped 0 bases from V and 5 bases from J, with 16 bases between. Here the CDR3 DNA reads TGCAGTGCTAGAGACACAAAGTTCAGGTGGACTGAAGCTTTCTTT. The encoded protein is CSARDTKFRWTEAFF.

This clonotype appeared many times. The rearrangement joins TRBV28 to TRBJ1-5, with D possibly matching TRBD1 (5 bases). Trimming pared 4 bases from V and 6 bases from J, leaving 22 bases between. The length of the CDR3 is 17 residues. Germline V gene lookup returns CDR1 MDHEN and CDR2 SYDVKM. The CDR3 reads CASSCLPGPPGVQPQHF. The CDR3 region has the DNA TGTGCCAGCAGTTGTCTTCCGGGACCCCCGGGGGTTCAGCCCCAGCATTTT.

This clonotype was observed many times. The chain links TRBV2 to TRBJ2-5; 11 nucleotides align to TRBD2. Germline V gene sequence: CDR1 SNHLY, CDR2 FYNNEI. V dropped 7 bases and J dropped 3; count of bases not matched to a gene: 4. The CDR3 loop spans 14 amino acids. The CDR3 nucleotides read TGTGCCAGCATCCCGACTAGCGGGGAAGAGACCCAGTACTTC. Its protein is CASIPTSGEETQYF.

The rearrangement joins TRBV29-1 to TRBJ2-7, with D tentatively TRBD2 (6 bases). This CDR3 region has 15 residues. Germline CDR1 and CDR2: SQVTM and ANQGSEA. The V and J ends lost 4 bases and 1 base respectively, with 17 bases between them. As DNA, the CDR3 is TGCAGCGTTGGGGGCGGGACTTTCCCATCCTACGAGCAGTACTTC. Its translation is CSVGGGTFPSYEQYF.